This entry features one TCR beta chain sequence. The antigen remains unidentified. The sample's treatment: some 20 received Ad26.COV2.S at low or high dose, single or two shots; about 5 received placebo; per-sample allocation not given. Sampling happened 63 days after the first vaccine or placebo injection. Deletions cut 4 bases from V and 9 bases from J, with 10 bases between. The germline V gene encodes CDR1 SGHAT and CDR2 FQNNGV. The CDR3 covers 11 residues. Some clones are missing from TCRdb's copy, which holds only in-frame ones; the method was immunoSEQ multiplex PCR. The table shows fewer than 500,000 clones, with 80% to 95% occurring only once. These data come from a study of Ad26.COV2.S vaccination and SARS-CoV-2 variants. Study-wide background: Ad26.COV2.S arm of COV1001 included the donor.

Study-level points and caveats: The authors reported substantial breadth in spike-specific CD8+ and CD4+ T cell responses after vaccination.

The J gene is TRBJ2-7, the V gene TRBV11-2; D gene unclear. Here the sequenced sample was peripheral blood, taken in a trial of Ad26.COV2.S vaccine versus placebo. The receptor was derived from a person between 18 and 65 years old who received the Ad26.COV2.S COVID-19 vaccine or a placebo. The CDR3 spells CASSSSVAQYF. CDR3 DNA sequence: TGTGCCAGCAGCTCCAGCGTCGCGCAGTACTTC.